What follows are 20 T cell receptor beta chains derived from one specimen sequenced in a study of blood T cell repertoires in COVID-19. Clones were sequenced by immunoSEQ multiplex PCR, and TCRdb holds only the in-frame ones, with some missing. The data hold 170,000 or so clones, with about nine tenths observed a single time. The sample comprised PBMCs or T cells enriched from blood (not recorded which). These receptors originate from a woman aged 18-29 years who had recovered from COVID-19.

A few counts support this clone. V usage is TRBV2 and J usage is TRBJ1-6; no definite D call. This CDR3 has 16 residues. Trimming shortened V by 5 bases and J by 3 bases, and 14 bases separated the two germline ends. Germline-derived CDR1 and CDR2 are SNHLY and FYNNEI. The CDR3 sequence: CASSQNGLDYNSPLHF. The CDR3 DNA sequence: TGTGCCAGCAGTCAGAATGGACTGGACTATAATTCACCCCTCCACTTT.

This chain uses TRBV30 with TRBJ2-2; TRBD2 might be the D (5 bases). Germline V gives CDR1 GTSNPN, CDR2 SVGIG (reference sequence). The CDR3 contains 14 residues. V lost 0 bases to trimming and J lost 5 bases, with 10 bases between them. CDR3 DNA: TGTGCCTGGAGTGTACTAGTAGGGACCGGGGAGCTGTTTTTT. Translation gives CAWSVLVGTGELFF.

This CDR3 is CASSEPLRGPDNSPLHF. The DNA for the CDR3 is TGCGCCAGCAGTGAGCCATTGCGGGGCCCTGATAATTCACCCCTCCACTTT. The chain uses TRBV10-2 and TRBJ1-6; perhaps TRBD1 as D (5 bases). Germline CDR1 is WSHSY and CDR2 is SAAADI. V shed 2 bases and J shed 5 bases, with 16 bases lying between them. The CDR3 is 17 residues long.

V usage is TRBV19 and J usage is TRBJ1-2; D is perhaps TRBD1 (5 bases). CDR1 LNHDA and CDR2 SQIVND come from the germline V gene (reference sequence). CDR3 length: 15 amino acids. V lost 7 bases, J lost 4 bases, and 19 bases lay in between. The CDR3 sequence is CASTSWDGLFYGYTF. CDR3 nucleotides: TGTGCCAGTACCTCCTGGGACGGACTATTCTATGGCTACACCTTC.

The chain carries TRBV13 and TRBJ1-2; D gene uncertain. With 5 bases removed from V and 8 bases from J, the gap between germline ends came to 18 bases. The CDR3 totals 14 residues. The germline gives CDR1 PRHDT, CDR2 FYEKMQ (reference sequence). In DNA form, the CDR3 reads TGTGCCAGCAGCCCCGTCAGGTTCGCATGGGGCTACACCTTC. Encoded protein: CASSPVRFAWGYTF.

The chain carries TRBV7-9 and TRBJ2-7; D might be TRBD2 (6 bases). With 2 bases removed from V and 2 bases from J, the gap between germline ends came to 19 bases. Germline assignment: CDR1 SEHNR and CDR2 FQNEAQ (reference sequence). The CDR3 sequence is 17 residues long. The CDR3 DNA sequence: TGTGCCAGCAGCTTATTTGATCTGGAGGGTCATACCTACGAGCAGTACTTC. Residues: CASSLFDLEGHTYEQYF.

This chain connects TRBV2 to TRBJ2-5; 10 nucleotides match TRBD2. This CDR3 comprises 14 residues. The germline V gene encodes CDR1 SNHLY and CDR2 FYNNEI. Trimming took 4 bases from V and 2 from J; bases not matched to a gene: 1. This CDR3 is CASSGAGGQETQYF. CDR3 nucleotide sequence: TGTGCCAGCAGTGGAGCGGGGGGGCAAGAGACCCAGTACTTC.

The chain links TRBV14 to TRBJ2-2, with unresolved D. The CDR3 is 12 residues long. V shed 2 bases and J shed 9 bases, with 7 bases lying between them. Germline assignment: CDR1 SGHDN and CDR2 FVKESK. DNA of the CDR3: TGTGCCAGCAGCCAAAGTGGCCGGGAGCTGTTTTTT. This gives the protein CASSQSGRELFF.

This chain joins TRBV10-3 and TRBJ1-1, with a possible D match to TRBD1 (6 bases). The CDR3 is made up of 15 amino acids. Germline V gives CDR1 ENHRY, CDR2 SYGVKD. The V gene lost 10 bases and the J gene lost 3 bases, with 21 bases spanning the gap. This chain's CDR3 is CARLTLDSLYTEAFF. The CDR3 nucleotides are TGTGCCAGACTAACCCTGGACAGCCTTTACACTGAAGCTTTCTTT.

In DNA form, the CDR3 reads TGTGCCAGCAGCCAGTCACAACTCCTAGGCTACGAGCAGTACTTC. It encodes CASSQSQLLGYEQYF. The rearrangement uses TRBV3-1 (or the pseudogene TRBV3-2) and TRBJ2-7; D not certain. The germline V and J ends were trimmed by 3 bases and 3 bases, with 15 bases remaining between them. There are 15 residues in the CDR3. Looked up from germline, CDR1 is LGHDT and CDR2 is YNNKEL (reference sequence).

The chain joins TRBV28 to TRBJ1-2, with D maybe TRBD1 (5 bases). The CDR3 runs to 15 residues. Germline lookup yields CDR1 MDHEN and CDR2 SYDVKM. Trimming took 5 bases from V and 4 from J, leaving 17 bases between them. The CDR3 here is CASSPGDSYAYGYTF. Here the CDR3 DNA reads TGTGCCAGCAGTCCTGGGGACTCCTATGCCTATGGCTACACCTTC.

This clone was counted once. The chain uses TRBV28 and TRBJ2-7, with TRBD1 matching over 9 bases. The CDR3 spans 16 residues. Germline-derived CDR1 and CDR2 are MDHEN and SYDVKM. V shed 6 bases, J shed 5 bases, and the junction held 14 bases outside the gene matches. CDR3 in amino acids: CASSPAGGQGTHEQYF. CDR3 coding DNA: TGTGCCAGCAGCCCTGCTGGGGGACAGGGAACCCACGAGCAGTACTTC. The full variable domain, rest sourced from reference TRBV28 and TRBJ2-7, is DVKVTQSSRYLVKRTGEKVFLECVQDMDHENMFWYRQDPGLGLRLIYFSYDVKMKEKGDIPEGYSVSREKKERFSLILESASTNQTSMYLCASSPAGGQGTHEQYFGPGTRLTVT.

This chain uses TRBV19 with TRBJ1-1; 7 nucleotides agree with TRBD1. V lost 1 base to trimming and J lost 0 bases; unmatched junction nucleotides: 8. The CDR3 has 17 residues. CDR1 is LNHDA and CDR2 is SQIVND in the germline V gene (reference sequence). The CDR3 reads CASSIGTNRGMNTEAFF. The CDR3 DNA is TGTGCCAGTAGTATAGGCACAAACAGGGGAATGAACACTGAAGCTTTCTTT.

In DNA form, the CDR3 reads TGTGCCAGCAGCTTAGGTTCTAGGCCCGGGGAAGAGACCCAGTACTTC. Its protein product is CASSLGSRPGEETQYF. V gene TRBV7-8 combines with J gene TRBJ2-5; D may be TRBD2 (5 bases). Trimming stripped 1 base from V and 3 bases from J, with 15 bases between. The germline V gene encodes CDR1 SGHVS and CDR2 FQNEAQ. There are 16 residues in the CDR3.

The CDR3 DNA reads TGCGCCAGCAGCTTGGGGGCGGAGGGGGATACGCAGTATTTT. Its translation: CASSLGAEGDTQYF. The V and J genes are TRBV5-1 and TRBJ2-3; D is perhaps TRBD2 (6 bases). Germline V lookup: CDR1 SGHRS, CDR2 YFSETQ. This CDR3 is 14 amino acids long. V dropped 0 bases and J dropped 6 bases, with 11 bases sitting between them.

The rearrangement joins TRBV11-2 to TRBJ2-1; D unresolved. Germline values: CDR1 SGHAT, CDR2 FQNNGV. The CDR3 runs 14 residues. V was pared by 2 bases and J by 3 bases, with 8 bases between. CDR3 sequence: CASSLSSVYNEQFF. Written as DNA, the CDR3 is TGTGCCAGCAGCTTATCGTCTGTCTACAATGAGCAGTTCTTC.

V gene TRBV4-2 combines with J gene TRBJ1-5; TRBD1 might be the D (5 bases). CDR3 length: 20 residues. The V end lost 0 bases, the J end lost 0 bases, and 21 bases lay between the germline ends. In germline, CDR1 is LGHNA, CDR2 YNFKEQ. The CDR3 nucleotides read TGTGCCAGCAGCCAAGATTGGACGCTGGGCGGGGCCTATAGCAATCAGCCCCAGCATTTT. This translates into CASSQDWTLGGAYSNQPQHF.

CDR3 loop: CASSIRAGFHEQFF. The CDR3 DNA sequence: TGTGCCAGTAGTATAAGGGCAGGGTTTCATGAGCAGTTCTTC. This chain joins TRBV19 and TRBJ2-1; possibly TRBD1 for D (5 bases). CDR1 is LNHDA, CDR2 SQIVND, per germline (reference sequence). The CDR3 is made up of 14 amino acids. Trimming took off 2 bases at V and 8 bases at J, with 13 bases between the two ends.

The chain joins TRBV6-1 to TRBJ1-1, with no clear D. Trimming stripped 7 bases from V and 1 base from J, with 10 bases between. This CDR3 is 13 amino acids long. Germline V gene sequence: CDR1 MNHNS, CDR2 SASEGT. As DNA, the CDR3 is TGTGCCAGCACCGATGCACAGAACACTGAAGCTTTCTTT. Translating it yields CASTDAQNTEAFF.

This rearrangement joins TRBV7-9 to TRBJ2-2; 12 nucleotides agree with TRBD2. Trimming took 5 bases from V and 4 from J; bases not matched to a gene: 5. Looked up from germline, CDR1 is SEHNR and CDR2 is FQNEAQ (reference sequence). The CDR3 sequence is 16 residues long. DNA of the CDR3: TGTGCCAGCAGCAACGGACTAGCGGGATTCACCGGGGAGCTGTTTTTT. It codes for CASSNGLAGFTGELFF. The variable domain in full, completed from reference TRBV7-9 and TRBJ2-2, reads DTGVSQNPRHKITKRGQNVTFRCDPISEHNRLYWYRQTLGQGPEFLTYFQNEAQLEKSRLLSDRFSAERPKGSFSTLEIQRTEQGDSAMYLCASSNGLAGFTGELFFGEGSRLTVL.